Shown below are 29 T cell receptor beta chains from a single sample sequenced in a study of regulatory T cells in long-lasting Graves disease (dated by TCRdb to about 2021). The time point label here, explained by the study, means: persistent/refractory GD, antithyroid drugs over 5 years with positive TRAb. RNA was extracted from PBMCs in TRIzol for both TCR sequencing and RNA sequencing. The library was produced with multiplex PCR. Sequencing was performed on an Illumina HiSeq 4000. CDR3 regions were amplified by Arm-PCR with iRepertoire HTBI primers to construct TCR beta libraries. TCRdb cleaned the public reads at Q25 with fastp, built clones with MiXCR and kept in-frame beta chains. CDR3 protein duplicates are merged, each entry listing the most common genes and DNA. Counted in this sample were a few hundred thousand distinct CDR3 sequences; around a fifth of them appeared once. Roughly an eighth of the sample is held by the ten biggest clonotypes.

The sequencing here drew on peripheral blood mononuclear cells (PBMCs), taken when the disease was refractory, from a patient treated with antithyroid drugs. These receptors came from a female donor with Graves disease.

This clonotype was seen many times. The chain couples TRBV20-1 to TRBJ2-7; TRBD2 is a possible D gene (7 bases). This CDR3 has 13 residues. The ends were cut back, 3 bases at V and 5 bases at J, with 14 bases in the middle. CDR1 and CDR2 from the germline V gene are DFQATT and SNEGSKA (reference sequence). The CDR3 DNA sequence: TGCAGTGCTAGCGGCGGGAGACAGGACGAGCAGTACTTC. Encoded protein: CSASGGRQDEQYF.

The V and J genes are TRBV12-3 or TRBV12-4 and TRBJ2-3; TRBD2 might be the D (6 bases). The CDR3 contains 17 residues. V shed 5 bases and J shed 0 bases, with 18 bases lying between them. CDR3 bases: TGTGCCAGCAGTGGACCTGTATGGGGGAGGAGCACAGATACGCAGTATTTT. It yields the protein CASSGPVWGRSTDTQYF.

The J gene is TRBJ2-3, the V gene TRBV5-1, with 10 nucleotides matching TRBD2. This CDR3 contains 17 residues. CDR1 and CDR2 from the germline V gene are SGHRS and YFSETQ. The ends lost 2 bases at V and 5 bases at J; junction bases unmatched: 11. CDR3 nucleotides: TGCGCCAGCAGCTTCCCTCTGCTAGCGGGAGTTGTAGATACGCAGTATTTT. It is translated as CASSFPLLAGVVDTQYF.

This clonotype was counted many times. The chain recombines TRBV2 with TRBJ2-7; the D is unclear. The CDR3 loop spans 12 amino acids. Germline V gene data show CDR1 as SNHLY and CDR2 as FYNNEI. The V end lost 8 bases, the J end lost 4 bases, and 12 bases lay between the germline ends. The DNA of the CDR3 is TGTGCCAGCTCGGTAGATGGTTACGAGCAGTACTTC. Residues: CASSVDGYEQYF.

This clonotype has just a few counts. Given a much more abundant clone one base away, this may be a read error. The chain combines TRBV12-3 or TRBV12-4 with TRBJ1-1; D remains unclear. The CDR3 sequence is 13 residues long. CDR3 sequence reads: CASSLWENTEASF. Written as DNA, the CDR3 is TGTGCCAGCAGTTTATGGGAGAACACTGAAGCTTCCTTT.

This clonotype came up a few times. The chain links TRBV20-1 to TRBJ2-7; TRBD2 is a possible D gene (6 bases). This CDR3 contains 16 residues. Deletions cut 3 bases from V and 0 bases from J, with 18 bases between. Germline lookup yields CDR1 DFQATT and CDR2 SNEGSKA (reference sequence). CDR3: CSASTMGLGNSYEQYF. In nucleotides, the CDR3 is TGCAGTGCTAGCACAATGGGACTGGGAAACTCCTACGAGCAGTACTTC.

The gene calls are TRBV20-1 and TRBJ1-5, with TRBD1 identical over 7 bases. The germline gives CDR1 DFQATT, CDR2 SNEGSKA (reference sequence). Trimming at V came to 1 base and at J to 0 bases, leaving 6 bases not matched to a gene. The CDR3 sequence is 16 residues long. As DNA, the CDR3 is TGCAGTGCTAGAGCCGGGACAGCATATAGCAATCAGCCCCAGCATTTT. Translated: CSARAGTAYSNQPQHF.

CDR3 in amino acids: CSVEVDGSDQPQHF. The DNA for the CDR3 is TGCAGCGTTGAAGTAGATGGAAGCGATCAGCCCCAGCATTTT. The chain employs TRBV29-1 and TRBJ1-5, with D unclear. Germline values: CDR1 SQVTM, CDR2 ANQGSEA. V was clipped by 1 base and J by 5 bases, with 12 bases between them. CDR3 length: 14 amino acids.

Ten or more counts support this clonotype. This chain connects TRBV20-1 to TRBJ2-7; D might be TRBD1 (5 bases). The CDR3 consists of 11 residues. CDR1 and CDR2 from the germline V gene are DFQATT and SNEGSKA (reference sequence). V was cut by 6 bases and J by 13 bases, with 19 bases left in between. The CDR3 sequence is CSASSTGFLYF. The CDR3 DNA sequence: TGCAGTGCAAGCTCAACAGGCTTCCTCTACTTC.

The chain carries TRBV28 and TRBJ1-6; 7 nucleotides agree with TRBD1. CDR1 and CDR2 from the germline V gene are MDHEN and SYDVKM. V dropped 7 bases and J dropped 0; count of bases not matched to a gene: 0. This CDR3 is built from 14 residues. CDR3 region: CASTGGSYNSPLHF. The CDR3 DNA reads as TGTGCCAGCACAGGGGGCTCCTATAATTCACCCCTCCACTTT.

This clonotype showed up just a few times. CDR3 nucleotides: TGCAGTGCTACGGGGGGGCTAGCGATAAACTACGAGCAGTACTTC. Protein product: CSATGGLAINYEQYF. The gene calls are TRBV20-1 and TRBJ2-7, with 8 bases aligning to TRBD2. Per germline, CDR1 DFQATT and CDR2 SNEGSKA (reference sequence). The CDR3 spans 15 residues. With 4 bases clipped from V and 3 bases from J, the junction kept 11 bases outside the gene matches.

This sequence joins TRBV5-1 and TRBJ2-5, with D unclear. The germline V gene has CDR1 SGHRS and CDR2 YFSETQ. This CDR3 comprises 14 residues. Trimming removed 2 bases at V and 0 bases at J, with 8 bases between. The chain's CDR3 is CASSLVRDQETQYF. The DNA of the CDR3 is TGCGCCAGCAGCTTAGTCCGGGACCAAGAGACCCAGTACTTC.

This clonotype was picked up a small number of times. The chain combines TRBV20-1 with TRBJ1-1, with a possible D match to TRBD1 (5 bases). The germline V and J ends were trimmed by 0 bases and 11 bases, with 10 bases remaining between them. The CDR3 is made up of 11 amino acids. CDR1 DFQATT and CDR2 SNEGSKA come from the germline V gene (reference sequence). In DNA, the CDR3 is TGCAGTGCTAGAGACGGGGGGGGTGCTTTCTTT. It specifies CSARDGGGAFF.

This clonotype appeared a few times. This chain connects TRBV19 to TRBJ2-7; tentative D call: TRBD2 (6 bases). Germline V gives CDR1 LNHDA, CDR2 SQIVND (reference sequence). V lost 1 base and J lost 2, with 9 bases in between. This CDR3 comprises 14 residues. The CDR3 coding sequence is TGTGCCAGTAGTATAGGTTTAGCGGCCTACGAGCAGTACTTC. Its translation is CASSIGLAAYEQYF.

V and J are TRBV7-3 and TRBJ2-5; 12 bases line up with TRBD2. Unmatched junction bases numbered 6, after V lost 1 base and J lost 3 bases. CDR1 is SGHTA and CDR2 is FQGTGA in the germline V gene. This CDR3 has 17 residues. The CDR3 bases are TGTGCCAGCAGCTTAATGCCCGGACTAGCGGGGAAAGAGACCCAGTACTTC. It codes for CASSLMPGLAGKETQYF.

Concerning this clonotype: At one end the junction does not follow the germline gene, possibly because of a read error. The rearrangement joins TRBV4-1 to TRBJ1-4; TRBD1 agrees at 11 bases. CDR1 is MGHRA and CDR2 is YSYEKL in the germline V gene. This CDR3 is 15 amino acids long. CDR3 protein: CASSPRDRGFEKLFF. The CDR3 DNA sequence: TGTGCCAGCAGCCCTAGGGACAGGGGGTTTGAAAAACTGTTTTTT.

This chain joins TRBV20-1 and TRBJ2-3; 8 bases match TRBD2. The CDR3 runs 14 residues. Germline CDR1 reads DFQATT; CDR2 reads SNEGSKA (reference sequence). V gave up 2 bases and J gave up 6 bases; unmatched junction bases: 7. DNA of the CDR3: TGCAGTGCTAGACCCGGGAGGGGTTGGGATACGCAGTATTTT. As protein: CSARPGRGWDTQYF.

The rearrangement joins TRBV29-1 to TRBJ2-1, with TRBD2 matching 8 bases. Germline V gene lookup returns CDR1 SQVTM and CDR2 ANQGSEA. CDR3 length: 14 residues. V trimming: 5 bases; J trimming: 1 base; junction bases outside the gene matches: 4. The CDR3 sequence: CSVTGGPSYNEQFF. The DNA of the CDR3 is TGCAGCGTTACGGGAGGGCCTTCCTACAATGAGCAGTTCTTC.

The chain joins TRBV27 to TRBJ1-5, with D possibly being TRBD1 (5 bases). CDR1 is MNHEY and CDR2 is SMNVEV in the germline V gene (reference sequence). Trimming pared 5 bases from V and 0 bases from J, leaving 20 bases between. This CDR3 is 18 amino acids long. The CDR3 DNA follows: TGTGCCAGCAGTCCCCAGGGTATTCGACCTGATAGCAATCAGCCCCAGCATTTT. Its translation is CASSPQGIRPDSNQPQHF.

This clonotype was recorded at least ten times. The rearrangement uses TRBV28 and TRBJ1-4, with 7 bases that match TRBD1. There are 14 residues in the CDR3. Germline trimming cut 6 bases from V and 6 bases from J; bases unmatched to any gene: 7. Germline V gene data show CDR1 as MDHEN and CDR2 as SYDVKM. CDR3 coding DNA: TGTGCCAGCAGAGGCGGGACAGCTTATGAAAAACTGTTTTTT. Translation gives CASRGGTAYEKLFF.

This clonotype was found many times. The germline gene is not matched at one end of the junction; a read error may be the cause. The chain couples TRBV20-1 to TRBJ2-5, with D hard to call. The CDR3 is 15 residues long. Per the germline V gene, CDR1 is DFQATT and CDR2 is SNEGSKA (reference sequence). The CDR3: CSAIKNPVPQESQYF. The DNA of the CDR3 is TGCAGTGCTATCAAGAACCCCGTCCCCCAAGAGTCCCAGTACTTC.

The rearrangement links TRBV19 to TRBJ2-5, with D unresolved. The J call may be wrong; the DNA end is better matched by TRBJ2-7. There are 17 residues in the CDR3. CDR1 LNHDA and CDR2 SQIVND come from the germline V gene (reference sequence). The CDR3 is CASSIVPDRSITYEQYF. For the CDR3, the DNA is TGTGCCAGTAGTATAGTCCCGGACCGTAGTATTACCTACGAGCAGTACTTC.

This clonotype was recorded many times. The V and J genes are TRBV2 and TRBJ1-1; D is unresolved. CDR3 length equals 15 residues. V was shortened by 4 bases and J by 1 base, with 13 bases between the two germline ends. Per germline, CDR1 SNHLY and CDR2 FYNNEI. The CDR3 DNA is TGTGCCAGCAGTGTGGAGGGTACGGAGAACACTGAAGCTTTCTTT. Amino acids: CASSVEGTENTEAFF.

This clonotype has at least ten counts. The chain is built from TRBV6-5 and TRBJ2-7; maybe TRBD2 (6 bases). V was clipped by 2 bases and J by 4 bases, with 12 bases between them. This CDR3 is built from 14 residues. Germline loops: CDR1 MNHEY, CDR2 SVGAGI. The CDR3 region is CASSYGGGLYEQYF. CDR3 nucleotide sequence: TGTGCCAGCAGTTACGGGGGAGGATTATACGAGCAGTACTTC.

At least ten counts were recorded for this clonotype. The chain employs TRBV12-3 or TRBV12-4 and TRBJ1-5; the match to TRBD1 covers 9 bases. The CDR3 length is 16 residues. Trimming at V came to 1 base and at J to 0 bases, leaving 1 base not matched to a gene. The CDR3 is CASSLGQGDSNQPQHF. The CDR3 nucleotides read TGTGCCAGCAGTTTAGGACAGGGGGATAGCAATCAGCCCCAGCATTTT.

This clonotype has ten or more counts. The genes are TRBV15 and TRBJ2-5, with 8 bases fitting TRBD1. CDR3 size: 15 residues. Germline V CDR1 and CDR2: LNHNV, YYDKDF (reference sequence). V shed 0 bases and J 5 bases; nucleotides not matched to a gene: 5. The CDR3 DNA reads as TGTGCCACCAGCAGAGATCCAGGGGGCAGCGAGACCCAGTACTTC. It translates to CATSRDPGGSETQYF.

The chain carries TRBV20-1 and TRBJ2-5; D not certain. V lost 1 base and J 11 bases, leaving 11 bases between the germline ends. Germline V gene lookup returns CDR1 DFQATT and CDR2 SNEGSKA (reference sequence). This CDR3 region has 11 residues. The CDR3 DNA is TGCAGTGCTAGAGCTAGAGCCCTTCAGTACTTC. It translates to CSARARALQYF.

The chain couples TRBV29-1 to TRBJ2-5; 9 bases map to TRBD2. With V trimmed by 4 bases and J by 5 bases, 2 bases remained unmatched. The CDR3 sequence is 12 residues long. Germline CDR1 is SQVTM and CDR2 is ANQGSEA. The CDR3 DNA is TGCAGCGTTGCACTAGCGGGTGAGACCCAGTACTTC. Translated: CSVALAGETQYF.

The chain links TRBV28 to TRBJ2-3, with D perhaps being TRBD1 or TRBD2 (5 bases each). The CDR3 totals 16 residues. V lost 5 bases and J 1 base, leaving 16 bases between the germline ends. Germline V CDR1 and CDR2: MDHEN, SYDVKM. The CDR3 here is CASSPEGRAGTDTQYF. The CDR3 bases are TGTGCCAGCAGTCCAGAGGGCAGGGCTGGCACAGATACGCAGTATTTT.